The 26 T cell receptor beta chains reported below all come from one sample, sequenced in a study of blood T cell repertoires in COVID-19. The method was immunoSEQ multiplex PCR; TCRdb's version includes in-frame clones alone and lacks a portion of them. The sample shows roughly 380,000 clones, 88% of them seen only once. Source material: PBMCs or T cells enriched from blood (not recorded which). The origin of the receptors is a woman in her 30s who had been exposed to COVID-19.

The chain joins TRBV5-6 to TRBJ1-5; D might be TRBD1 (5 bases). Germline V gene sequence: CDR1 SGHDT, CDR2 YYEEEE. The CDR3 runs to 14 residues. Between the trimmed V and J ends, which lost 1 base and 3 bases, there was a span of 8 bases. CDR3: CASSLYRYNQPQHF. The DNA of the CDR3 is TGTGCCAGCAGCTTGTACAGGTACAATCAGCCCCAGCATTTT. The whole variable domain, filled in from reference TRBV5-6 and TRBJ1-5, reads DAGVTQSPTHLIKTRGQQVTLRCSPKSGHDTVSWYQQALGQGPQFIFQYYEEEERQRGNFPDRFSGHQFPNYSSELNVNALLLGDSALYLCASSLYRYNQPQHFGDGTRLSIL.

J is TRBJ1-1 and V is TRBV5-1, with 8 positions matching TRBD1. CDR3 length: 15 residues. V shed 0 bases, J shed 7 bases, and the junction held 8 bases outside the gene matches. Germline CDR1 SGHRS, CDR2 YFSETQ. CDR3 protein: CASSLVPDRDLEAFF. DNA for the CDR3: TGCGCCAGCAGCTTGGTCCCGGACAGGGACCTTGAAGCTTTCTTT.

This clone was seen repeatedly, ten times or more. The V call is TRBV5-6, the J call TRBJ2-1; the match to TRBD1 covers 9 bases. Germline-derived CDR1 and CDR2 are SGHDT and YYEEEE. The CDR3 consists of 14 residues. The V segment lost 3 bases and the J segment 7 bases; nucleotides outside the gene matches: 5. CDR3 bases: TGTGCCAGCAGCTGGGGGACAGGGAGGAATGAGCAGTTCTTC. It yields the protein CASSWGTGRNEQFF.

The J gene is TRBJ2-3, the V gene TRBV27; D is unclear. The CDR3 runs 14 residues. The ends were cut back, 6 bases at V and 4 bases at J, with 14 bases in the middle. Germline values: CDR1 MNHEY, CDR2 SMNVEV (reference sequence). The CDR3 nucleotides are TGTGCCAGCAGCCCCCTCCGGGTGGCAGATACGCAGTATTTT. Protein sequence: CASSPLRVADTQYF.

The rearrangement joins TRBV5-1 to TRBJ2-5; a possible D gene is TRBD1 (5 bases). V was cut by 6 bases and J by 2 bases, with 14 bases left in between. Per the germline V gene, CDR1 is SGHRS and CDR2 is YFSETQ. The CDR3 spans 14 residues. The CDR3 DNA reads as TGCGCCAGCACCACCGGACAAAAACAAGAGACCCAGTACTTC. This gives the protein CASTTGQKQETQYF.

The rearrangement joins TRBV28 to TRBJ2-7, with 10 bases that match TRBD2. CDR1 is MDHEN, CDR2 SYDVKM, per germline. This CDR3 is built from 15 residues. The trim removed 4 bases at V and 4 bases at J, leaving 7 bases unmatched. The CDR3 bases are TGTGCCAGCAGTTCCCCGGGACTAGCGTGGTACGAGCAGTACTTC. This sequence encodes CASSSPGLAWYEQYF.

The chain's CDR3 is CASSESPRTYEQYF. The CDR3 bases are TGTGCCAGCAGCGAGAGCCCTAGAACCTACGAGCAGTACTTC. The J gene is TRBJ2-7, the V gene TRBV28, with no clear D. Trimming took off 6 bases at V and 2 bases at J, with 14 bases between the two ends. The CDR3 extends over 14 amino acids. Germline lookup yields CDR1 MDHEN and CDR2 SYDVKM. The full variable domain, rest sourced from reference TRBV28 and TRBJ2-7, is DVKVTQSSRYLVKRTGEKVFLECVQDMDHENMFWYRQDPGLGLRLIYFSYDVKMKEKGDIPEGYSVSREKKERFSLILESASTNQTSMYLCASSESPRTYEQYFGPGTRLTVT.

The chain joins TRBV7-9 to TRBJ1-5; D gene ambiguous. Germline values: CDR1 SEHNR, CDR2 FQNEAQ (reference sequence). The CDR3 loop spans 14 amino acids. V was shortened by 0 bases and J by 5 bases, with 8 bases between the two germline ends. The CDR3 sequence: CASSLAREDQPQHF. DNA for the CDR3: TGTGCCAGCAGCTTAGCTAGGGAGGATCAGCCCCAGCATTTT.

The rearrangement links TRBV6-5 to TRBJ1-3; D unclear. Germline CDR1 MNHEY, CDR2 SVGAGI. Trimming took off 7 bases at V and 0 bases at J, with 13 bases between the two ends. The CDR3 consists of 15 residues. The CDR3 region is CASIPRSSSGNTIYF. For the CDR3, the DNA is TGTGCCAGCATCCCCCGGTCGAGCTCTGGAAACACCATATATTTT.

The rearrangement joins TRBV21-1 to TRBJ2-2; the table calls TRBD2, which could not be checked here. TRBV21-1 is given as a pseudogene. This CDR3 contains 16 residues. CDR3 DNA: TGTGCCAGCAGCAAAGGAGGTCAGGGACTCACCGGGGAGCTGTTTTTT. This sequence encodes CASSKGGQGLTGELFF.

This sequence joins TRBV10-1 and TRBJ1-5; 9 bases map to TRBD1. Germline trimming cut 4 bases from V and 4 bases from J; bases unmatched to any gene: 5. The length of the CDR3 is 15 residues. Germline assignment: CDR1 WNHNN and CDR2 SYGVQD (reference sequence). The CDR3 is CASSAGTGSNQPQHF. The CDR3 bases are TGCGCCAGCAGTGCAGGGACAGGGAGTAATCAGCCCCAGCATTTT.

The rearrangement joins TRBV28 to TRBJ1-5; D is perhaps TRBD1 (5 bases). The CDR3 has 13 amino acids. Trimming removed 7 bases from V and 2 bases from J, with 9 bases in between. Germline CDR1 is MDHEN and CDR2 is SYDVKM. DNA for the CDR3: TGTGCCAGCATAACGGGGGGCAATCAGCCCCAGCATTTT. It encodes CASITGGNQPQHF.

Concerning this clone itself: Different DNA sequences within this sample yield the same CDR3. The chain links TRBV5-1 to TRBJ2-3; 9 bases fit TRBD2. Germline CDR1 reads SGHRS; CDR2 reads YFSETQ. This CDR3 region has 16 residues. Losses at the gene ends were 0 bases for V and 2 bases for J; bases not matched to a gene: 4. CDR3 in amino acids: CASSLGASGDTDTQYF. In DNA form, the CDR3 reads TGCGCCAGCAGCTTGGGGGCTAGCGGGGACACAGATACGCAGTATTTT. The variable domain in full, with the rest retrieved from reference TRBV5-1 and TRBJ2-3, is KAGVTQTPRYLIKTRGQQVTLSCSPISGHRSVSWYQQTPGQGLQFLFEYFSETQRNKGNFPGRFSGRQFSNSRSEMNVSTLELGDSALYLCASSLGASGDTDTQYFGPGTRLTVL.

The V gene is TRBV5-4, the J gene TRBJ2-2, with D maybe TRBD2 (5 bases). The V end lost 5 bases, the J end lost 0 bases, and 17 bases lay between the germline ends. The CDR3 is 17 amino acids. The V gene's germline CDR1 is SGHNT and CDR2 YYREEE (reference sequence). The CDR3 sequence: CASSSLGVGANTGELFF. The CDR3 nucleotides read TGTGCCAGCAGTTCTCTCGGGGTCGGGGCGAACACCGGGGAGCTGTTTTTT.

The V call is TRBV27, the J call TRBJ1-1; D not resolved. CDR1 MNHEY and CDR2 SMNVEV come from the germline V gene (reference sequence). The CDR3 has 15 amino acids. V gave up 2 bases and J gave up 0 bases, with 10 bases separating them. The CDR3 DNA follows: TGTGCCAGCAGTTTACGCAGGAAGATGAACACTGAAGCTTTCTTT. Translation: CASSLRRKMNTEAFF.

The chain carries TRBV12-3 or TRBV12-4 and TRBJ1-6, with 7 bases aligning to TRBD1. V gave up 7 bases and J gave up 12 bases; unmatched junction bases: 9. CDR3 size: 13 residues. The chain's CDR3 is CASNTGTARPLHF. The CDR3 nucleotides are TGTGCCAGCAACACCGGGACAGCCCGACCCCTCCACTTT.

The chain carries TRBV14 and TRBJ1-2; 7 bases map to TRBD1. Germline V gene sequence: CDR1 SGHDN, CDR2 FVKESK. After removal of 4 bases from V and 4 bases from J, the junction contained 9 bases not matched to a gene. The CDR3 spans 15 residues. In DNA form, the CDR3 reads TGTGCCAGCAGCCCGACAGGGATTTTTCTCTATGGCTACACCTTC. Protein product: CASSPTGIFLYGYTF.

The chain has TRBV19 and TRBJ2-1; 13 bases agree with TRBD2. The CDR3 extends over 16 amino acids. CDR1 is LNHDA, CDR2 SQIVND, per germline (reference sequence). Unmatched junction bases numbered 11, after V lost 0 bases and J lost 15 bases. CDR3 bases: TGTGCCAGTAGTATAGATCTCGGACTAGCGGGAGTGAGGCCGTTCTTC. Translated: CASSIDLGLAGVRPFF.

This chain connects TRBV6-2 or TRBV6-3 to TRBJ2-1; 13 nucleotides agree with TRBD2. The trim removed 0 bases at V and 5 bases at J, leaving 4 bases unmatched. The CDR3 is 17 amino acids. Per the germline V gene, CDR1 is MNHEY and CDR2 is SVGEGT. As DNA, the CDR3 is TGTGCCAGCAGTTACTCGACTAGCGGGAGGTACGACAATGAGCAGTTCTTC. Protein: CASSYSTSGRYDNEQFF.

The chain carries TRBV28 and TRBJ2-5; TRBD2 matches at 14 bases. CDR1 is MDHEN and CDR2 is SYDVKM in the germline V gene. The CDR3 totals 19 residues. V was pared by 6 bases and J by 5 bases, with 17 bases of the junction left unmatched. CDR3 DNA sequence: TGTGCCAGCAGCTCTACAGGGGCTCAGGGACTAGCGGGAGTGGAGACCCAGTACTTC. This encodes CASSSTGAQGLAGVETQYF.

The chain recombines TRBV30 with TRBJ1-5; the D gene is possibly TRBD1 (5 bases). Trimming took off 1 base at V and 3 bases at J, with 7 bases between the two ends. The CDR3 runs to 13 residues. Germline V gene sequence: CDR1 GTSNPN, CDR2 SVGIG (reference sequence). CDR3 amino acids: CAWSAGNNQPQHF. CDR3 nucleotide sequence: TGTGCCTGGAGTGCAGGGAACAATCAGCCCCAGCATTTT.

The genes are TRBV30 and TRBJ1-2, with D possibly TRBD1 on 5 matching bases. The V gene lost 0 bases and the J gene lost 4 bases, with 12 bases spanning the gap. This CDR3 is built from 14 residues. Per germline, CDR1 GTSNPN and CDR2 SVGIG (reference sequence). DNA for the CDR3: TGTGCCTGGAGTGTAAATAGGGGAGGCTATGGCTACACCTTC. Translated: CAWSVNRGGYGYTF.

The chain uses TRBV28 and TRBJ1-3, with D possibly matching TRBD1 (6 bases). Deletions cut 5 bases from V and 6 bases from J, with 14 bases between. The CDR3 has 14 residues. The germline gives CDR1 MDHEN, CDR2 SYDVKM. CDR3 bases: TGTGCCAGCAGTCGGACAGTCCGAACAAACACCATATATTTT. It is translated as CASSRTVRTNTIYF.

This chain joins TRBV10-2 and TRBJ1-2; TRBD1 is a possible D gene (6 bases). Trimming took 5 bases from V and 8 from J, leaving 18 bases between them. The CDR3 loop spans 14 amino acids. From germline, CDR1 is WSHSY and CDR2 SAAADI. CDR3 region: CASSPLTGTGGYTF. CDR3 DNA sequence: TGCGCCAGCAGTCCCTTAACAGGGACGGGAGGCTACACCTTC.

The rearrangement joins TRBV9 to TRBJ2-7; 8 bases are a match to TRBD2. Germline lookup yields CDR1 SGDLS and CDR2 YYNGEE. Germline trimming cut 0 bases from V and 2 bases from J; bases unmatched to any gene: 7. The CDR3 runs 16 residues. Here the CDR3 reads CASSVVGQAGAYEQYF. CDR3 DNA: TGTGCCAGCAGCGTAGTTGGACAAGCGGGAGCCTACGAGCAGTACTTC. The variable domain in full, with the rest retrieved from reference TRBV9 and TRBJ2-7, is DSGVTQTPKHLITATGQRVTLRCSPRSGDLSVYWYQQSLDQGLQFLIQYYNGEERAKGNILERFSAQQFPDLHSELNLSSLELGDSALYFCASSVVGQAGAYEQYFGPGTRLTVT.

V and J are TRBV29-1 and TRBJ1-1; 7 nucleotides line up with TRBD1. The V and J ends lost 7 bases and 3 bases, in that order; junction bases with no gene match: 8. CDR1 is SQVTM, CDR2 ANQGSEA, per germline. This CDR3 has 13 residues. The CDR3: CSAQTGDYTEAFF. In DNA form, the CDR3 reads TGCAGCGCTCAAACAGGGGATTACACTGAAGCTTTCTTT.